This TCR beta chain was obtained from a study of blood T cell repertoires in COVID-19. Background on the study: From T cells, B-cell-depleted T cells, or PBMCs came the material, which was cDNA or gDNA.

Trimming took 1 base from V and 2 from J; bases not matched to a gene: 6. CDR3 length equals 17 residues. Germline V gives CDR1 SGHVS, CDR2 FQNEAQ. Sequencing was performed with immunoSEQ multiplex PCR; in TCRdb, only in-frame clones are kept and a portion is missing. The table has around 300,000 clones, around 90% seen once. This rearrangement joins TRBV7-8 to TRBJ1-5, with TRBD1 matching 9 bases. What was sequenced was PBMCs or T cells enriched from blood (not recorded which). The source is a woman between 40 and 55 years old who had recovered from COVID-19. The CDR3 DNA sequence: TGTGCCAGCAGCTTAGGCCCGGGACAGGGAGGCAATCAGCCCCAGCATTTT. Amino acids: CASSLGPGQGGNQPQHF.